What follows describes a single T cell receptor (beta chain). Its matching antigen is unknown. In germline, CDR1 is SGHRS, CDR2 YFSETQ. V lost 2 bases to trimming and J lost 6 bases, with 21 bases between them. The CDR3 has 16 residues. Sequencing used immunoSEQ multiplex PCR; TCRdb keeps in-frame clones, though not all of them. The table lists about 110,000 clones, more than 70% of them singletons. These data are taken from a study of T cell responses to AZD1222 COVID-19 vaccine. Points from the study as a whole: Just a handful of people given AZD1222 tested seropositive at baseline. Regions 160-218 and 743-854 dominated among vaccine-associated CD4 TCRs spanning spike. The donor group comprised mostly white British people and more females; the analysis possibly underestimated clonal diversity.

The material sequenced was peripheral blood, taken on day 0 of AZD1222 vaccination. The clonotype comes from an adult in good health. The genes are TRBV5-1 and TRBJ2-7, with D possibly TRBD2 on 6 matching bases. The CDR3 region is CASSLDGRAISGEQYF. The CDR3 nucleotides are TGCGCCAGCAGCTTAGACGGGAGAGCGATCTCGGGCGAGCAGTACTTC.